This T cell receptor (beta chain) emerged from a study of cytomegalovirus exposure and HLA in healthy donors. The CDR3 is 16 amino acids. In germline, CDR1 is SGHVS, CDR2 FQNEAQ. The V end was cut by 5 bases, the J end by 0 bases, with 14 bases between. A multiplex PCR was run with 60 Vbeta primers and 13 Jbeta primers. The repertoire was sequenced with immunoSEQ multiplex PCR; TCRdb's copy has only in-frame clones and lacks some. The sample contains 110,000 to 150,000 clones, roughly four fifths of which appear only once. The sequence was collected from a man aged 35 to 55 in good health and CMV-seropositive. The chain joins TRBV7-8 to TRBJ1-5; no definite D call. Sequences were obtained from PBMCs. The CDR3: CASSPGRGFSNQPQHF. For the CDR3, the DNA is TGTGCCAGCAGCCCCGGGCGGGGATTTAGCAATCAGCCCCAGCATTTT.